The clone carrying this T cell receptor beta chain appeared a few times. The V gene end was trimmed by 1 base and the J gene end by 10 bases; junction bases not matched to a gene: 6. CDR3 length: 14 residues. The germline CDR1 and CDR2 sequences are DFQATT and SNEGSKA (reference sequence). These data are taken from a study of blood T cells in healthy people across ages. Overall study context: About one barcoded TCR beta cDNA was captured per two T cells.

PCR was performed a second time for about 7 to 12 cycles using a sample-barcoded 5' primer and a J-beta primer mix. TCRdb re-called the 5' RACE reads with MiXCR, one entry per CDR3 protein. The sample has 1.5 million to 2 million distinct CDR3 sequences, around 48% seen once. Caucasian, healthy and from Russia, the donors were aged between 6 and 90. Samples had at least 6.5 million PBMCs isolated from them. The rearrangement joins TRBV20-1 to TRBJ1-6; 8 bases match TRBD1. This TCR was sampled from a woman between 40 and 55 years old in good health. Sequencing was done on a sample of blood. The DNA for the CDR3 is TGCAGTGCTAGAGTGGACAGGGCAAGGTCACCCCTCCACTTT. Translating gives CSARVDRARSPLHF.